This TCR beta chain was sequenced for a study of blood T cell repertoires in COVID-19. Background on the study: The study drew acute and convalescent COVID-19 samples from the United States, Italy and Spain. Nucleic acid was either cDNA or gDNA, and it came from T cells, B-cell-depleted T cells, or PBMCs.

Study members were between roughly 18 and 100 years old and lived in about two dozen US regions. Original analysis: Cell counts per sample came from amplifying reference gene primers. The table came from immunoSEQ multiplex PCR; TCRdb's copy has only in-frame clones and leaves some out. V, J and clone size were drawn from that table, and D and trimming were deduced from the DNA. The sample includes more than 350,000 clones, around 91% of them seen just once. The sequence was obtained from a man younger than 35 who had recovered from COVID-19. Input material: PBMCs or T cells enriched from blood (not recorded which).

In nucleotides, the CDR3 is TGTGCCAGCAGATTCGACAGGGGTGGGGAGCCCCAGCATTTT. This sequence encodes CASRFDRGGEPQHF. The J gene is TRBJ1-5, the V gene TRBV6-5, with TRBD1 matching over 8 bases. The germline CDR1 and CDR2 sequences are MNHEY and SVGAGI. J gave up 8 bases and V 6 bases, and 9 bases lay outside the gene matches. This CDR3 is 14 amino acids long.